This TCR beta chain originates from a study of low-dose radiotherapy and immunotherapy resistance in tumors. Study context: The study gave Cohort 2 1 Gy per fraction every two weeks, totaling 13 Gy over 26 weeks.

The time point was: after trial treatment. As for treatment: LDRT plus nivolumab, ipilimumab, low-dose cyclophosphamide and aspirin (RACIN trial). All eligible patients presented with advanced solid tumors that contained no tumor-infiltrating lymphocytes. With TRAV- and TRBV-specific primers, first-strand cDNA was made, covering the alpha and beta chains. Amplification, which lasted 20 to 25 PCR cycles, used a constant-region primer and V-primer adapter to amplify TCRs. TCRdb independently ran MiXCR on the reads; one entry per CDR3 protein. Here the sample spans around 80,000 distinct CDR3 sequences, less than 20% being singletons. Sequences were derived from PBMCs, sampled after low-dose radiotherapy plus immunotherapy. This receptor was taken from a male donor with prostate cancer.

Written as DNA, the CDR3 is TGTGCCAGCTCACCGGGGACGGATCAGCCCCAGCATTTT. It codes for CASSPGTDQPQHF. The chain combines TRBV18 with TRBJ1-5, with D perhaps matching TRBD1 (5 bases). Germline-derived CDR1 and CDR2 are KGHSH and LQKENI. The CDR3 extends over 13 amino acids. V shed 3 bases and J shed 5 bases, with 8 bases lying between them.